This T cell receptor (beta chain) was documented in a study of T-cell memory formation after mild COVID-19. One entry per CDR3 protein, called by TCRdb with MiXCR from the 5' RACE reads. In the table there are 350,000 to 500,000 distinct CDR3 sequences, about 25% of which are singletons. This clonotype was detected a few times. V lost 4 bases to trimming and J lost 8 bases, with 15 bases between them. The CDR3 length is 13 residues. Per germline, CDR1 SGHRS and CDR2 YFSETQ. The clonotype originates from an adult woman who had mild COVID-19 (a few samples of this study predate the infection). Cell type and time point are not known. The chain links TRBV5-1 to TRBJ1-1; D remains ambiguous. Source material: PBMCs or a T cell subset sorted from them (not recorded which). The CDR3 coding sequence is TGCGCCAGCAGCCGGACTCCCTCTGGAGAAGCTTTCTTT. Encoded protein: CASSRTPSGEAFF.